Detailed here is one T cell receptor beta chain. Its antigen is still unknown. TRB was amplified by touch-down multiplex PCR, primer pools A and B combined. TCRdb reprocessed the multiplex PCR reads and reports one entry per CDR3 protein, with no DNA. This table holds more than 9,500 distinct CDR3 sequences. This sample was taken from a study of T cell clusters in autoimmune cytopenias. Whole-study results and caveats: Primary autoimmune cytopenia patients seemingly lacked the physiological T cell clusters found in healthy donors. TRB repertoire shifts in secondary cytopenia and chronic lymphocytic leukemia mostly reflected lymphoma, not autoimmunity.

TRB amplification used roughly 250 ng of peripheral blood genomic DNA. This same sample was also taken into another study, of T cell repertoires in aging, cancer and after chemotherapy. That paper notes: The repertoire data cannot show anything about immunological memory following chemotherapy.

Sequenced: peripheral blood. The sequence was obtained from a human donor in good health.

CDR3 loop: CASSSKVNTEAFF. The rearrangement uses TRBV11-3 and TRBJ1-1. Germline CDR1 is SGHNT and CDR2 is YENEEA. CDR3 length: 13 amino acids.